The rows below give T cell receptor beta chains drawn from one sample of a study of blood T cell repertoires in COVID-19. Using immunoSEQ multiplex PCR, the repertoire was profiled, and TCRdb retains in-frame clones only, with some absent. There are 45,000 to 55,000 clones in the sample; 80% to 90% occur only once, and 25% to 30% lies in the top ten. Sample: peripheral blood. The source of these receptors is a human donor in a cohort sampled during active COVID-19. CDR3s include the opening cysteine and the closing phenylalanine or tryptophan. The D gene is left open where the match is weak. Clone sizes are given selectively: once, few, many, or a class where the clone is expanded.

>TRBD1|TRBV11-2|-|TRBJ2-2
TGTGCCAGCAGCTTAGGGTACAGGGGCACCGGGGAGCTGTTTTTT
CASSLGYRGTGELFF
>TRBD2|TRBV19|-|TRBJ2-3
TGTGCCAGTAGTATCTCGCGCGGGGGTCCCGGGGATACGCAGTATTTT
CASSISRGGPGDTQYF
>-|TRBV6-5|-|TRBJ2-1
TGTGCCAGCAGTACTGACAGTTACAATGAGCAGTTCTTC
CASSTDSYNEQFF
>TRBD2|TRBV6-2/TRBV6-3|-|TRBJ2-4
TGTGCCAGCAGTGTTATGAAGACTAGCGGGGTAAACATTCAGTACTTC
CASSVMKTSGVNIQYF
>-|TRBV5-1|-|TRBJ1-1
TGCGCCAGCAGCTTGGGGACAGTAAACACTGAAGCTTTCTTT
CASSLGTVNTEAFF
>-|TRBV5-1|-|TRBJ1-2
TGCGCCAGCAGCTTGGCCACAGGCAACTATGGCTACACCTTC
CASSLATGNYGYTF
>TRBD1|TRBV5-4|-|TRBJ2-2
TGTGCCAGCAGCTTACAGGGGGTGCCCACCGGGGAGCTGTTTTTT
CASSLQGVPTGELFF
>TRBD2|TRBV18|-|TRBJ2-3
TGTGCCAGCTCACCAAACGAGATCAGCGGGAGATTAGGCACAGATACGCAGTATTTT
CASSPNEISGRLGTDTQYF
>TRBD2|TRBV6-1|-|TRBJ2-2
TGTGCCAGCAGTGACCACACGGGAGGAACCGGGGAGCTGTTTTTT
CASSDHTGGTGELFF
>TRBD2|TRBV28|once|TRBJ2-5
TGTGCCAGCAGTGTGCGGGGGGCCGCTCAAGAGACCCAGTACTTC
CASSVRGAAQETQYF